The text below deals with one TCR beta chain. This clonotype was recorded a few times. Which antigen it targets is not known. Base qualities are not at hand, and no much larger clone is one base apart. The data belong to a study of T cells in Graves' hyperthyroidism and ophthalmopathy (dated by TCRdb to about 2019). Some background on the complete study: Peripheral blood was sampled at the time of initial diagnosis, prior to any treatment. Prospective prediction of ophthalmopathy was tested in an independent validation cohort of 18 to 20 hyperthyroidism patients and 17 patients who later progressed to ophthalmopathy. To identify distinguishing TCR V-J signatures, a discovery cohort of some 100 patients was used, comprising approximately 40 with Graves' ophthalmopathy and around 60 with stable Graves' hyperthyroidism. The approximately 100 discovery patients were randomly split 7:3 into training and test sets. Thyroid tissue and blood T-cell repertoires from about six Graves' hyperthyroidism patients were also compared in the study. The paper describes TCR Vbeta CDR3 sequencing of 140 or so peripheral blood samples, made up of roughly 45 ophthalmopathy patients, around 78 hyperthyroidism patients and roughly 17 progressor patients. Once sampling was done, hyperthyroidism patients were given methimazole at a starting dose of 30 mg daily, whereas ophthalmopathy patients were given high-dose intravenous methylprednisolone.

The germline V gene supplies CDR1 MNHEY and CDR2 SVGEGT. Reading from cysteine to phenylalanine, the CDR3 counts 15 amino acids. CDR3 DNA only is kept here, 45 bases in frame from base 1. Unmatched junction bases come to 2, with V trimmed by 2 bases and J by 2 bases. The TCR beta CDR3 regions were amplified from the RNA transcripts. For the first round of RT-PCR on the TCR CDR3, the HTBI primer set was used together with the Qiagen OneStep RT-PCR kit. A second multiplex PCR round built the libraries, followed by size selection and purification. The libraries were sequenced on an Illumina HiSeq2000 using paired-end 100 bp reads. In the original analysis: SOAPnuke was used to process the raw data, removing reads that contained adapters or uncalled bases, had a mean Phred below 15, or lacked an exact match to the constant primer or identifier. High-quality paired reads were merged using COPE v1.2.5, and each unique nucleotide sequence was defined as a clonotype. MiTCR v1.1 was used to align clonotypes to the IMGT TRBV, TRBD and TRBJ reference segments. The analysis included only V-J combinations with a frequency above 0.0001, which together covered more than 98% of the repertoires. The TCS score was defined as the ratio of F50 (clonal expansion) to E x V (chaos), calculated using BLOSUM62-based TCRdist between CDR3 peptides within each V-J. Welch's t-statistics and random forest reduced 450 to 600 V-J features to roughly 13, which were used in a naive Bayes classifier (R e1071). Using fastp at Q25 and MiXCR, TCRdb reprocessed the public reads and kept productive beta chains. Here each entry gathers all rows of one CDR3 protein and keeps the most common genes and DNA. The V and J calls here are based on TCRdb, not the publication. The sample table lists approximately 570,000 distinct CDR3 sequences, less than 20% of them with a count of one. About 50% of the sample comes from the top ten.

Findings and caveats that apply to the study as a whole: A 13 V-J signature model separated ophthalmopathy from stable hyperthyroidism, with 87.88% sensitivity and around 84% specificity in cross-validation and 80%/75% in testing. Most expanded thyroid clonotypes (frequency above 0.001) were also detected in blood, a finding suggesting that blood repertoires may reflect thyroid immune responses. In validation, the model predicted progression to ophthalmopathy a median of around six months before onset, with about 67% sensitivity and about 72% specificity. Sample size was not statistically predetermined, and investigators were not blinded to group allocation.

Ophthalmopathy patients had moderately to severely active disease, Clinical Activity Score of at least 3, NOSPECS grade of at least 4, and duration under 3 months. The study excluded patients with uncontrolled infections, other autoimmune diseases, pregnancy or lactation. Clinical symptoms, serum thyroxine and TRAb, thyroid ultrasound, and orbital computed tomography formed the basis for the diagnoses. PBMCs were isolated from more than 8 ml of fresh peripheral blood by Ficoll-Paque density gradient centrifugation. Trizol reagent was used to extract total RNA, and RNA quality was then checked on an Agilent 2100 Bioanalyzer.

The sequencing input was blood. This sequence was found in a man aged 40-50 years with Graves' ophthalmopathy. Here the chain combines TRBV6-2 or TRBV6-3 and TRBJ2-3, and TRBD1 aligns with 9 junction nucleotides. The CDR3 protein sequence reads: CASSYGDRDTDTQYF. The sequenced DNA is TGTGCCAGCAGTTACGGGGACAGGGACACAGATACGCAGTATTTT.